This T cell receptor (beta chain) was found in a study of blood T cell repertoires in COVID-19. Background on the study: Acute and convalescent COVID-19 specimens originated in the United States, Italy and Spain.

The CDR3 extends over 12 residues, inclusive of both ends. CDR1 is SGDLS, CDR2 YYNGEE, per germline. Assay used: immunoSEQ multiplex PCR; TCRdb lists only in-frame clones, some missing. The table records around 300,000 clones, about 90% of them present only once. Researchers sorted participants into cohorts using their self-reported clinical history. The sample holds a few counts of this clone. The limits of the CDR3 on the DNA are not certain, so only TCRdb's listed CDR3 is given. The source is a woman aged 18-35 years with acute COVID-19. What was sequenced was PBMCs or T cells enriched from blood (not recorded which). The V and J genes are TRBV9 and TRBJ1-1. CDR3 region: CASSVGGGIPFF.